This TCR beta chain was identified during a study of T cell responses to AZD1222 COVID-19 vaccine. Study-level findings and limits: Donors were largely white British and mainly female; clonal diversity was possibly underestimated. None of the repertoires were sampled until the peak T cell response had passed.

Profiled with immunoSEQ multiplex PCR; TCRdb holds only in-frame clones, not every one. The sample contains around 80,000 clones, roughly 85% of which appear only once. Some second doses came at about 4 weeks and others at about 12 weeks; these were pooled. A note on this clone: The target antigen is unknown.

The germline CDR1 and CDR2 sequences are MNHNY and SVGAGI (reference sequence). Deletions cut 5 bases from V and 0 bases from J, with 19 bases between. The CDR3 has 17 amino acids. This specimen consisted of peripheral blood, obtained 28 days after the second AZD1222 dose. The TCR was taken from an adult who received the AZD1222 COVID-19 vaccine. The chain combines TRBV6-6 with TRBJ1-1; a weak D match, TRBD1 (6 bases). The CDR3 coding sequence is TGTGCCAGCAGTCCGATCGGGACAACCGACATGAACACTGAAGCTTTCTTT. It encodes CASSPIGTTDMNTEAFF.